The 23 T cell receptor beta chains below all came from one sample that was sequenced in a study of Graves' ophthalmopathy and Graves' hyperthyroidism. The TCR beta CDR3 regions underwent amplification from RNA transcripts. In the first round, RT-PCR was carried out with HTBI primers, and a multiplex PCR formed the second round. TCRdb recomputed calls from the multiplex PCR reads with MiXCR, one row per CDR3 protein. The data contain more than 300,000 distinct CDR3 sequences, approximately 15% of them seen just once; the ten biggest clones take up 5.5% to 7%. The material sequenced was peripheral blood. The receptor source for this set is a woman younger than 30 with stable Graves' hyperthyroidism.

This clonotype was detected many times. The V and J genes are TRBV6-1 and TRBJ2-5; weak D call: TRBD2 (5 bases). The CDR3 is 14 amino acids. Trimming shortened V by 6 bases and J by 6 bases, and 17 bases separated the two germline ends. The germline CDR1 and CDR2 sequences are MNHNS and SASEGT. This CDR3 reads CASRSKLVGKTQYF. The CDR3 DNA reads TGTGCCAGCAGGTCCAAGTTGGTCGGGAAGACCCAGTACTTC.

This clonotype was seen ten or more times. This rearrangement joins TRBV2 to TRBJ1-2; no reliable D call. Deletions cut 8 bases from V and 5 bases from J, with 15 bases between. CDR1 is SNHLY and CDR2 is FYNNEI in the germline V gene. This CDR3 comprises 13 residues. In DNA form, the CDR3 reads TGTGCCAGCGCGACCCGATTAGGGTATGGCTACACCTTC. Translation: CASATRLGYGYTF.

The chain is built from TRBV12-3 or TRBV12-4 and TRBJ1-3, with a tentative D call TRBD1 (5 bases). The CDR3 consists of 15 residues. Trimming removed 5 bases at V and 2 bases at J, with 13 bases between. CDR3 DNA: TGTGCCAGCAGTAAATTCGGGACGGCTGGAAACACCATATATTTT. The encoded protein is CASSKFGTAGNTIYF.

In its sample, this clonotype was seen many times. This rearrangement joins TRBV11-2 to TRBJ1-5; tentatively, D is TRBD1 (5 bases). Germline-derived CDR1 and CDR2 are SGHAT and FQNNGV. Deletions cut 5 bases from V and 8 bases from J, with 13 bases between. The CDR3 runs 13 residues. CDR3 nucleotide sequence: TGTGCCAGCAGCGAAGAGGGACTTAAGCCCCAGCATTTT. Translating it yields CASSEEGLKPQHF. Based on the CDR3 plus reference TRBV11-2 and TRBJ1-5, the full variable domain is EAGVAQSPRYKIIEKRQSVAFWCNPISGHATLYWYQQILGQGPKLLIQFQNNGVVDDSQLPKDRFSAERLKGVDSTLKIQPAKLEDSAVYLCASSEEGLKPQHFGDGTRLSIL.

This clonotype has a count of ten or more. The rearrangement uses TRBV11-2 and TRBJ2-5, with D unresolved. Trimming removed 0 bases from V and 3 bases from J, with 20 bases in between. The length of the CDR3 is 18 residues. Germline-derived CDR1 and CDR2 are SGHAT and FQNNGV. CDR3 region: CASSLDRFGPKKEETQYF. CDR3 coding DNA: TGTGCCAGCAGCTTAGATCGTTTCGGCCCCAAGAAGGAAGAGACCCAGTACTTC.

V is TRBV10-3 and J is TRBJ1-1, with D tentatively TRBD1 (6 bases). The CDR3 has 16 amino acids. Germline CDR1 is ENHRY and CDR2 is SYGVKD. Trimming removed 3 bases at V and 2 bases at J, with 16 bases between. CDR3 in amino acids: CAISDGGGGINTEAFF. The CDR3, as DNA: TGTGCCATCAGTGACGGAGGGGGGGGAATTAACACTGAAGCTTTCTTT.

This clonotype was observed many times. This chain uses TRBV12-3 or TRBV12-4 with TRBJ2-5, with TRBD1 matching over 12 bases. The CDR3 consists of 16 residues. The junction had 4 bases not matched to a gene; V was cut back by 0 bases and J by 5 bases. This CDR3 reads CASSLASGTGGETQYF. In nucleotides, the CDR3 is TGTGCCAGCAGTTTAGCCTCCGGGACAGGGGGCGAGACCCAGTACTTC.

This clonotype has a handful of counts. The chain is built from TRBV9 and TRBJ1-6; D is perhaps TRBD1 (5 bases). This CDR3 spans 17 amino acids. The V and J ends lost 0 bases and 0 bases respectively, with 10 bases between them. The germline V gene has CDR1 SGDLS and CDR2 YYNGEE. CDR3 bases: TGTGCCAGCAGCGTAGGGGAGGGGAGCTCCTATAATTCACCCCTCCACTTT. This codes for CASSVGEGSSYNSPLHF.

This clonotype was observed at least ten times. V gene TRBV10-3 combines with J gene TRBJ1-5, with TRBD1 matching 7 bases. V gave up 4 bases and J gave up 0 bases; unmatched junction bases: 3. The CDR3 covers 15 residues. CDR1 ENHRY and CDR2 SYGVKD come from the germline V gene. In DNA form, the CDR3 reads TGTGCCATCAGTGTAGGGGGCAATAGCAATCAGCCCCAGCATTTT. It codes for CAISVGGNSNQPQHF.

This clonotype has at least ten counts. The rearrangement joins TRBV7-2 to TRBJ1-1; D gene unclear. The V and J ends lost 0 bases and 7 bases respectively, with 12 bases between them. CDR1 and CDR2 from the germline V gene are SGHTA and FQGNSA. This CDR3 has 14 residues. The CDR3 coding sequence is TGTGCCAGCAGCTTAGCAGGGTCAGCCAATGAAGCTTTCTTT. Amino acids: CASSLAGSANEAFF.

This clonotype has a count of ten or more. The chain uses TRBV12-3 or TRBV12-4 and TRBJ1-5, with unresolved D. V was clipped by 6 bases and J by 5 bases, with 14 bases between them. CDR3 length: 14 amino acids. CDR3 amino acids: CASRATRRDQPQHF. The CDR3 DNA sequence: TGTGCCAGCAGGGCCACGAGGAGGGATCAGCCCCAGCATTTT.

The rearrangement joins TRBV6-2 or TRBV6-3 to TRBJ1-6, with D possibly being TRBD1 (6 bases). Germline V gene data show CDR1 as MNHEY and CDR2 as SVGEGT. The CDR3 is 15 residues long. Trimming removed 2 bases from V and 10 bases from J, with 15 bases in between. The CDR3 loop reads CASSYEGGAGSPLHF. CDR3 DNA: TGTGCCAGCAGTTACGAAGGGGGGGCAGGCTCACCCCTCCACTTT.

The rearrangement links TRBV11-2 to TRBJ2-7; tentatively, D is TRBD1 (6 bases). Trimming took off 3 bases at V and 1 base at J, with 16 bases between the two ends. Germline CDR1 reads SGHAT; CDR2 reads FQNNGV. The CDR3 covers 16 residues. CDR3 sequence reads: CASSFDRPPGSYEQYF. The CDR3 DNA sequence: TGTGCCAGCAGCTTTGACAGGCCTCCAGGTTCCTACGAGCAGTACTTC.

The genes are TRBV18 and TRBJ2-7, with 9 bases that match TRBD1. CDR1 and CDR2 (germline): KGHSH, LQKENI. The CDR3 is 14 amino acids. V dropped 4 bases and J dropped 5; count of bases not matched to a gene: 6. CDR3 DNA sequence: TGTGCCAGCTCACTAACAGGGGGCCTCGACGAGCAGTACTTC. The encoded protein is CASSLTGGLDEQYF. Filled out from reference TRBV18 and TRBJ2-7, the complete variable domain reads NAGVMQNPRHLVRRRGQEARLRCSPMKGHSHVYWYRQLPEEGLKFMVYLQKENIIDESGMPKERFSAEFPKEGPSILRIQQVVRGDSAAYFCASSLTGGLDEQYFGPGTRLTVT.

This clonotype was seen ten or more times. The chain links TRBV24-1 to TRBJ2-7; D unresolved. V was trimmed by 3 bases and J by 3 bases, leaving 8 bases between them. The CDR3 is 13 residues long. Per germline, CDR1 KGHDR and CDR2 SFDVKD. Here the CDR3 DNA reads TGTGCCACCAGTGATACAGTTGGCTACGAGCAGTACTTC. Residues: CATSDTVGYEQYF.

This clonotype was recorded at least ten times. This chain joins TRBV20-1 and TRBJ1-2, with 8 bases aligning to TRBD1. The germline V gene encodes CDR1 DFQATT and CDR2 SNEGSKA (reference sequence). V lost 1 base and J lost 4; bases outside the gene matches: 17. This CDR3 region has 18 residues. The CDR3 coding sequence is TGCAGTGCTAGAGGTGCCCCCGAGCAGGGGGCGTATTTCTATGGCTACACCTTC. Encoded protein: CSARGAPEQGAYFYGYTF.

This clonotype was picked up a small number of times. The chain has TRBV19 and TRBJ1-1; the D gene is possibly TRBD1 (6 bases). The length of the CDR3 is 18 residues. Germline loops: CDR1 LNHDA, CDR2 SQIVND (reference sequence). V was pared by 9 bases and J by 0 bases, with 26 bases between. In DNA, the CDR3 is TGTGCCAGCCAACGACAGGATTGGTGGGGGTATATGAACACTGAAGCTTTCTTT. It specifies CASQRQDWWGYMNTEAFF.

This clonotype was seen at least ten times. V is TRBV7-9 and J is TRBJ1-1; possible D gene TRBD1, 5 bases. The CDR3 runs 13 residues. Germline V gives CDR1 SEHNR, CDR2 FQNEAQ (reference sequence). Trimming pared 5 bases from V and 2 bases from J, leaving 9 bases between. CDR3 coding DNA: TGTGCCAGCAGCGACAGCGATAACACTGAAGCTTTCTTT. Translation gives CASSDSDNTEAFF.

The chain joins TRBV18 to TRBJ1-6, with TRBD1 as a possible D gene (6 bases). CDR3 length: 16 amino acids. Germline CDR1 KGHSH, CDR2 LQKENI. V lost 6 bases, J lost 0 bases, and 12 bases lay in between. The CDR3 bases are TGTGCCAGCTCGCTCACAGGGAGCTCCTATAATTCACCCCTCCACTTT. Its translation: CASSLTGSSYNSPLHF.

Ten or more counts support this clonotype. The chain carries TRBV19 and TRBJ1-5; a weak D match, TRBD1 (5 bases). Germline V lookup: CDR1 LNHDA, CDR2 SQIVND (reference sequence). The CDR3 spans 15 residues. Between the trimmed V and J ends, which lost 5 bases and 2 bases, there was a span of 13 bases. The CDR3 loop is CASSYRMWGNQPQHF. CDR3 coding DNA: TGTGCCAGTAGTTACAGGATGTGGGGCAATCAGCCCCAGCATTTT.

This clonotype was picked up a small number of times. This may come from a read error, since a much larger clone is one base off. The gene calls are TRBV14 and TRBJ2-2, with D possibly TRBD1 on 6 matching bases. V was trimmed by 4 bases and J by 6 bases, leaving 6 bases between them. The CDR3 is 12 residues long. Germline V gives CDR1 SGHDN, CDR2 FVKESK. The CDR3 nucleotides read TGTGCCAGCAGCCCAGGGGCCGGGGAGCTGTTTTTT. Amino acid sequence: CASSPGAGELFF.

This clonotype was counted at least ten times. This sequence joins TRBV7-2 and TRBJ2-5; TRBD1 aligns across 7 bases. CDR1 and CDR2 (germline): SGHTA, FQGNSA. V lost 6 bases and J lost 7; bases outside the gene matches: 11. The CDR3 runs to 14 residues. CDR3 protein: CASSPRGHEGTQYF. CDR3 nucleotide sequence: TGTGCCAGCAGTCCTAGGGGGCACGAAGGGACCCAGTACTTC.

V is TRBV28 and J is TRBJ2-7, with 10 bases fitting TRBD2. Germline CDR1 and CDR2: MDHEN and SYDVKM. This CDR3 contains 17 residues. Trimming removed 7 bases from V and 4 bases from J; junction bases left unmatched: 16. The CDR3 is CASNGRQAFSGRYEQYF. The CDR3 DNA sequence: TGTGCCAGCAACGGTAGACAGGCATTTAGCGGGAGGTACGAGCAGTACTTC.